This T cell receptor (beta chain) emerged from a study of T cells in Graves' hyperthyroidism and ophthalmopathy. Study details: The authors collected peripheral blood at initial diagnosis, before any treatment.

The study excluded patients with uncontrolled infection, other autoimmune disease, pregnancy or lactation. Out of roughly 10 ml of fresh peripheral blood came the PBMCs. Overall study results and limits: Model output signaled ophthalmopathy a median approximately 6.2 months ahead of onset.

The CDR3 regions of TCR beta were amplified from RNA transcripts. In the first-round RT-PCR of the TCR CDR3, the HTBI primer set was used. TCRdb reprocessed the multiplex PCR reads with MiXCR, giving one entry per CDR3 protein. The table records approximately 200,000 distinct CDR3 sequences, around 17% of them present only once. Details on this clonotype: Its antigen is undetermined.

V lost 3 bases, J lost 7 bases, and 8 bases stayed unmatched. Germline lookup yields CDR1 SGHRS and CDR2 YFSETQ. The CDR3 length is 15 residues. This rearrangement joins TRBV5-1 to TRBJ2-1; 9 nucleotides match TRBD2. The sequence was collected from a middle-aged man with Graves' hyperthyroidism. The source material was blood. The CDR3 region is CASSYGLAPDNEQFF. The CDR3 DNA follows: TGCGCCAGCAGCTACGGACTAGCGCCAGATAATGAGCAGTTCTTC.